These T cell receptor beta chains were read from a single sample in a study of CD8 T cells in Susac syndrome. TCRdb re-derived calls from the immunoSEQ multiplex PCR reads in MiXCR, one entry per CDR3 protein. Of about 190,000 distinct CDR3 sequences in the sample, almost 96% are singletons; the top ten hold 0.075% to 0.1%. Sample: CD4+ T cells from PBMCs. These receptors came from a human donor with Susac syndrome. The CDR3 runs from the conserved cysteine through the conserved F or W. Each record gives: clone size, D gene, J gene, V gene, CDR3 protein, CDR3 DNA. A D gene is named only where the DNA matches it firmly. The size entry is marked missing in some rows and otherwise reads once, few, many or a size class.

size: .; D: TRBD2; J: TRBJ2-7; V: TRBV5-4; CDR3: CASSLVRDYSYEQYF; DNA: TGTGCCAGCAGCTTGGTGAGGGACTACTCCTACGAGCAGTACTTC
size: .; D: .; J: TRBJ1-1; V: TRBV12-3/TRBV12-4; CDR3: CASSFRLLGAEAFF; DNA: TGTGCCAGCAGTTTCCGGCTATTGGGGGCTGAAGCTTTCTTT
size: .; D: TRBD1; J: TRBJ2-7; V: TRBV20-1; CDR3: CSAARTGGTYEQYF; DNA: TGCAGTGCTGCGAGAACAGGGGGAACCTACGAGCAGTACTTC
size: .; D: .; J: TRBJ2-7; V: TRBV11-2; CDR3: CASSLAGGNHYEQYF; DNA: TGTGCCAGCAGCTTAGCGGGCGGGAACCACTACGAGCAGTACTTC
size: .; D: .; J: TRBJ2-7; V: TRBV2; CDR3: CASSFRLLSSYEQYF; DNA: TGTGCCAGCAGTTTCCGACTTCTAAGCTCCTACGAGCAGTACTTC
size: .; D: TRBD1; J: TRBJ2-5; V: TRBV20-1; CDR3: CSARVAGTGGYGTQYF; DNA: TGCAGTGCTAGAGTCGCCGGGACAGGGGGGTATGGGACCCAGTACTTC
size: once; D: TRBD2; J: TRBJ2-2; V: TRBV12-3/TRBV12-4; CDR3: CAIPLADTGELFF; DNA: TGTGCCATTCCGCTAGCGGACACCGGGGAGCTGTTTTTT
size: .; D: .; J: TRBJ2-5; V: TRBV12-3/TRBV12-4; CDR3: CASSLTQRAQETQYF; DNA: TGTGCCAGCAGTTTAACACAGAGAGCTCAAGAGACCCAGTACTTC
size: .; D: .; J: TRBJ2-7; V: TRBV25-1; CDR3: CASSEFGGLGEQYF; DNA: TGTGCCAGCAGTGAATTTGGGGGGCTCGGCGAGCAGTACTTC
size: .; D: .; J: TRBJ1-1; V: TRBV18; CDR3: CASSPNSFPNTEAFF; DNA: TGTGCCAGCTCACCGAACAGTTTCCCGAACACTGAAGCTTTCTTT
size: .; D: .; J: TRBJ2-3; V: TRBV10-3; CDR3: CAFIRDSTDTQYF; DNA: TGTGCCTTCATCAGGGATTCCACAGATACGCAGTATTTT
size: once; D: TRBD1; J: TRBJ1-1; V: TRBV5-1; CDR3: CASSALGGINTEAFF; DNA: TGCGCCAGCAGCGCATTAGGGGGCATAAACACTGAAGCTTTCTTT
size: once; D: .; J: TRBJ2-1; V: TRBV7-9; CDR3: CASSFWPSPYNEQFF; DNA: TGTGCCAGCAGCTTCTGGCCTAGCCCCTACAATGAGCAGTTCTTC
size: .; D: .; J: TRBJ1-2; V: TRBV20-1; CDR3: CSANSGIDYGYTF; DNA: TGCAGTGCTAATTCAGGGATTGACTATGGCTACACCTTC
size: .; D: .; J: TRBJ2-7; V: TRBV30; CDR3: CAWSVHAYEQYF; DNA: TGTGCCTGGAGTGTACACGCCTACGAGCAGTACTTC
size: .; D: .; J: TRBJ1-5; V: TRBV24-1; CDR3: CATSDRSNQPQHF; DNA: TGTGCCACCAGTGATCGCAGCAATCAGCCCCAGCATTTT
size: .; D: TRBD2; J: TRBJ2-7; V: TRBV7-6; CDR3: CASSLLAGARSYEQYF; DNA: TGTGCCAGCAGCTTACTAGCGGGGGCCCGCTCGTACGAGCAGTACTTC
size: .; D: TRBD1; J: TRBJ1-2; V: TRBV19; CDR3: CASNLDRGHGYTF; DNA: TGTGCCAGTAATCTAGACAGGGGGCATGGCTACACCTTC
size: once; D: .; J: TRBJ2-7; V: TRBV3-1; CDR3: CASHPRYEQYF; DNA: TGTGCCAGCCACCCCAGGTACGAGCAGTACTTC
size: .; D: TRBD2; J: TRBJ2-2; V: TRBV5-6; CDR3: CASSRMAGGPTGELFF; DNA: TGTGCCAGCAGCCGGATGGCGGGGGGGCCCACCGGGGAGCTGTTTTTT
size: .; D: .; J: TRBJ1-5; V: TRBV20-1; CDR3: CSARGAVPSNQPQHF; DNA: TGCAGTGCTCGCGGGGCGGTCCCGAGCAATCAGCCCCAGCATTTT
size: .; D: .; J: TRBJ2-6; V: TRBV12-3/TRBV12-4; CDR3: CASSLRESGANVLTF; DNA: TGTGCCAGCAGTTTAAGGGAGTCTGGGGCCAACGTCCTGACTTTC
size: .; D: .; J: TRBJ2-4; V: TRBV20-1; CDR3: CSARAVAKNIQYF; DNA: TGCAGTGCTAGAGCCGTAGCCAAAAACATTCAGTACTTC
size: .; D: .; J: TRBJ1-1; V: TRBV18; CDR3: CASSRLGDTEAFF; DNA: TGTGCCAGCTCACGTCTCGGGGACACTGAAGCTTTCTTT
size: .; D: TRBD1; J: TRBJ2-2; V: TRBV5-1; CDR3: CASRRGGDTGELFF; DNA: TGCGCCAGCAGGAGAGGGGGCGACACCGGGGAGCTGTTTTTT
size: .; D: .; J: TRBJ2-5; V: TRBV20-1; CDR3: CSASTSQETQYF; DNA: TGCAGTGCTAGCACTAGCCAAGAGACCCAGTACTTC
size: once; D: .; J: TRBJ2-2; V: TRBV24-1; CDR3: CATSDVNQGPTGELFF; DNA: TGTGCCACCAGTGATGTTAATCAGGGCCCCACCGGGGAGCTGTTTTTT
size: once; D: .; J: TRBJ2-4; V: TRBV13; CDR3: CASSAGQSKNIQYF; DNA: TGTGCCAGCAGCGCGGGACAGTCCAAAAACATTCAGTACTTC
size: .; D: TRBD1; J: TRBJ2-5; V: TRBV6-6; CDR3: CATRGTGEETQYF; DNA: TGTGCCACACGCGGGACAGGGGAGGAGACCCAGTACTTC
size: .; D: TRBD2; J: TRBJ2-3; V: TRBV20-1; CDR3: CTALAGGLTQYF; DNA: TGCACCGCCTTAGCGGGGGGCCTGACGCAGTATTTT
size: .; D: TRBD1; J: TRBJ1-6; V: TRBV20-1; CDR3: CSATKQQGASQPLHF; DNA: TGCAGTGCTACAAAGCAACAGGGGGCGAGTCAACCCCTCCACTTT
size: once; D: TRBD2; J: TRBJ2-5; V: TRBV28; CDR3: CASSLAGGFRETQYF; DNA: TGTGCCAGCAGTTTAGCGGGGGGGTTCCGGGAGACCCAGTACTTC